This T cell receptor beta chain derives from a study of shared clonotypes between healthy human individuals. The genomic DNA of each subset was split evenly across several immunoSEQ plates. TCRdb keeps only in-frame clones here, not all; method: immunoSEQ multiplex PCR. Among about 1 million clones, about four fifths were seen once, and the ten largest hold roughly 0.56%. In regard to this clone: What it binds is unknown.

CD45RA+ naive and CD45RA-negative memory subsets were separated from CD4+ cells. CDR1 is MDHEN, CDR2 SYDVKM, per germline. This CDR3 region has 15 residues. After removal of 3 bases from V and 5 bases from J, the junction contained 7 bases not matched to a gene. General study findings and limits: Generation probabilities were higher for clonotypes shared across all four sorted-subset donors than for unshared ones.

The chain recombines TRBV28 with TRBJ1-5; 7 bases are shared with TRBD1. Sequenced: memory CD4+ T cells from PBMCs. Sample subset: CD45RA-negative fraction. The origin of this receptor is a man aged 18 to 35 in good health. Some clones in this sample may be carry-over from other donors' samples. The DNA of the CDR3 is TGTGCCAGCAGTTTTCTGCGAGGGGGCCATCAGCCCCAGCATTTT. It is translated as CASSFLRGGHQPQHF.